These T cell receptor beta chains were read from a single sample in a study of vaccination effects on CD4 cells after COVID-19. The antigens of these receptors remain unknown. Sequencing used immunoSEQ multiplex PCR; TCRdb keeps in-frame clones, though not all of them. This table has 50,000 to 60,000 clones, roughly two thirds appearing once. The sequences come from CD4+ T cells from PBMCs cultured with SARS-CoV-2 spike peptides, collected before COVID-19 vaccination. The receptors were gathered from a human donor who received a COVID-19 vaccine. The CDR3 runs from the conserved cysteine through the conserved F or W. Not all rows give a size; the values are once, few, many and, for expanded clones, a class.

TRBV9,once,CASSPGPQSGNEQFF
TRBV6-6,once,CASNSLEGSPLHF
TRBV19,NA,CASSIRDKTYEQYF
TRBV6-1,NA,CASSEGTSSGYEQYF
TRBV7-8,NA,CASSLAASQDTQYF
TRBV6-6,NA,CASSGDNNEQFF
TRBV5-1,few,CASSFGTSGSPDEQYF
TRBV7-9,few,CASSPRGRTNEKLFF
TRBV24-1,NA,CATSEEKLFF
TRBV5-1,NA,CASSLEFQSGGTGELFF
TRBV19,NA,CASRQGNYGYTF
TRBV4-3,NA,CASSQERNYGYTF
TRBV11-1,NA,CASSQLAVSTDTQYF
TRBV2,few,CATQRTGLVEKLFF
TRBV5-6,NA,CASSNRGQGDTQYF
TRBV12-3/TRBV12-4,NA,CASSILYAYEQYF